This T cell receptor beta chain is from a study of regulatory T cells in long-lasting Graves disease. Study at large: The term persistent Graves' disease signified upward of 5 years on antithyroid drugs with positive TSH receptor antibodies. General study points: Preferential use of TRBV28, TRBJ1-2 and TRBJ2-5 was seen in persistent disease.

As concerns this clonotype: The antigen remains undetermined.

Time point indicated: persistent/refractory GD, antithyroid drugs over 5 years with positive TRAb. The TCR library was made from RNA extracted from PBMCs. Patients met American Thyroid Association criteria for Graves' disease. Arm-PCR of CDR3 regions and iRepertoire HTBI primers were used to build TCR beta libraries. TCRdb independently ran MiXCR on the multiplex PCR reads; one entry per CDR3 protein. In the table there are approximately 400,000 distinct CDR3 sequences, under 25% of which are singletons. CDR3 size: 15 residues. Germline V gives CDR1 DFQATT, CDR2 SNEGSKA (reference sequence). The V gene lost 3 bases and the J gene lost 4 bases, with 15 bases spanning the gap.

Specimen: peripheral blood mononuclear cells (PBMCs), collected when the disease was refractory, from a patient treated with antithyroid drugs. V is TRBV20-1 and J is TRBJ2-2, with D perhaps TRBD2 (6 bases). This clonotype originated in a female donor with Graves disease. CDR3: CSARLVFGGTGELFF. DNA of the CDR3: TGCAGTGCTAGGCTAGTGTTCGGGGGCACCGGGGAGCTGTTTTTT.